The following is a T cell receptor beta chain sequence with its context. Germline CDR1 is KGHSH and CDR2 is LQKENI. V lost 6 bases and J lost 5, with 9 bases in between. This CDR3 contains 12 residues. The PCR used 60 Vbeta and 13 Jbeta primers. The protocol was immunoSEQ multiplex PCR, while the TCRdb copy is restricted to in-frame clones and leaves out a portion. This sample has 110,000 to 150,000 clones, with 65% to 85% found just once. The record originates from a study of cytomegalovirus exposure and HLA in healthy donors. The V and J genes are TRBV18 and TRBJ2-3; D remains ambiguous. The sample taken for sequencing was PBMCs. The source of this sequence is a man younger than 45 in good health and CMV-seronegative. The CDR3, as DNA: TGTGCCAGCTCTCAGGTGGGAGATACGCAGTATTTT. Its protein is CASSQVGDTQYF.